The 8 T cell receptor beta chains given below trace back to one sample, sequenced in a study of T cell responses to AZD1222 COVID-19 vaccine. TCRdb's copy holds only in-frame clones and misses some; the assay was immunoSEQ multiplex PCR. The top ten hold 1.3% of the sample, which has roughly 140,000 clones, less than 95% seen once. Sequences were derived from peripheral blood, sampled on day 0 of AZD1222 vaccination. These TCRs come from an adult in good health.

The chain employs TRBV2 and TRBJ1-2; D gene uncertain. The CDR3 consists of 12 residues. Per germline, CDR1 SNHLY and CDR2 FYNNEI. V lost 5 bases to trimming and J lost 3 bases, with 7 bases between them. CDR3 sequence reads: CASSLTDYGYTF. The DNA of the CDR3 is TGTGCCAGCAGTCTGACGGACTATGGCTACACCTTC.

The table lists this clone with a count of one. The chain combines TRBV5-1 with TRBJ1-5, with no clear D. The CDR3 covers 15 residues. The germline V and J ends were trimmed by 2 bases and 1 base, with 10 bases remaining between them. The V gene's germline CDR1 is SGHRS and CDR2 YFSETQ. Written as DNA, the CDR3 is TGCGCCAGCAGCTTAGAGGGAATGAGCAATCAGCCCCAGCATTTT. Translated: CASSLEGMSNQPQHF.

The chain joins TRBV5-1 to TRBJ2-2, with 8 bases fitting TRBD2. There are 15 residues in the CDR3. The germline gives CDR1 SGHRS, CDR2 YFSETQ. V shed 1 base, J shed 7 bases, and the junction held 6 bases outside the gene matches. The CDR3 loop is CASSLIAGRIGELFF. The CDR3 coding sequence is TGCGCCAGCAGCTTGATAGCGGGGAGGATCGGGGAGCTGTTTTTT. Complete variable domain (other parts from reference TRBV5-1 and TRBJ2-2): KAGVTQTPRYLIKTRGQQVTLSCSPISGHRSVSWYQQTPGQGLQFLFEYFSETQRNKGNFPGRFSGRQFSNSRSEMNVSTLELGDSALYLCASSLIAGRIGELFFGEGSRLTVL.

The chain employs TRBV28 and TRBJ1-1, with D uncertain. Germline V CDR1 and CDR2: MDHEN, SYDVKM. Trimming cost V 4 bases and J 3 bases, with 12 bases left between them. The CDR3 runs 14 residues. The CDR3 nucleotides are TGTGCCAGCAGTTCCCTACGGTTGGACACTGAAGCTTTCTTT. Encoded protein: CASSSLRLDTEAFF.

The V call is TRBV24-1, the J call TRBJ2-2; 13 positions match TRBD2. CDR1 is KGHDR, CDR2 SFDVKD, per germline. This CDR3 has 20 residues. Trimming took 1 base from V and 0 from J; bases not matched to a gene: 7. CDR3 coding DNA: TGTGCCACCAGTGATTTTTTTGGACTAGCGGGGGTCCCGAACACCGGGGAGCTGTTTTTT. This codes for CATSDFFGLAGVPNTGELFF.

The chain's CDR3 is CATGWTENTGELFF. The CDR3 DNA is TGTGCCACCGGATGGACGGAGAACACCGGGGAGCTGTTTTTT. This sequence joins TRBV6-6 and TRBJ2-2; D is unresolved. Germline assignment: CDR1 MNHNY and CDR2 SVGAGI (reference sequence). This CDR3 comprises 14 residues. The V end lost 10 bases, the J end lost 1 base, and 13 bases lay between the germline ends.

This clone was detected only once. This sequence joins TRBV7-9 and TRBJ1-1, with D perhaps matching TRBD1 (6 bases). This CDR3 contains 13 residues. The germline CDR1 and CDR2 sequences are SEHNR and FQNEAQ (reference sequence). The V and J ends lost 8 bases and 6 bases respectively, with 16 bases between them. Here the CDR3 DNA reads TGTGCCAGCTCGGCCCGGGGGGCATCTGAAGCTTTCTTT. Translating it yields CASSARGASEAFF.

The chain carries TRBV5-6 and TRBJ2-5; the D call may be TRBD1 or TRBD2 (7 bases each). Looked up from germline, CDR1 is SGHDT and CDR2 is YYEEEE. Trimming cost V 4 bases and J 5 bases, with 18 bases left between them. The CDR3 runs 15 residues. CDR3 sequence: CASSRGGDSRETQYF. CDR3 nucleotides: TGTGCCAGCAGCCGGGGAGGGGACAGCCGGGAGACCCAGTACTTC.